A single TCR beta chain is shown here with its context. What it binds is unknown. Method: immunoSEQ multiplex PCR; TCRdb's copy keeps in-frame clones and lacks some. In the table there are some 380,000 clones, about 96% of which are singletons. This sample is drawn from a study of shared clonotypes between healthy human individuals. The donor population consisted of healthy HIV-negative adults with no recent acute infections or vaccinations. Pooled CD45RO+ cells and CCR7-negative CD45RA+ TemRA cells made up CD8 memory. Trimming took off 5 bases at V and 5 bases at J, with 13 bases between the two ends. Germline CDR1 SGHNT, CDR2 YYREEE (reference sequence). This CDR3 is 13 amino acids long. Whole-study results and caveats: The four-donor shared clonotypes exceeded non-shared clonotypes in generation probability, with non-shared ones scoring lower.

The chain recombines TRBV5-4 with TRBJ2-5; D may correspond to TRBD1 or TRBD2 (5 bases each). The receptor was isolated from a man in his thirties or forties in good health. What was sequenced was memory CD8+ T cells sorted from blood. Stated subset: CD45RO+ cells pooled with CCR7-negative TemRA cells. The CDR3: CASSLGEGETQYF. CDR3 coding DNA: TGTGCCAGCAGTCTAGGAGAGGGGGAGACCCAGTACTTC.